This T cell receptor beta chain emerged from a study of blood T cell repertoires in COVID-19. The wider study: In each case, the material was cDNA or gDNA derived from T cells, B-cell-depleted T cells, or PBMCs.

This CDR3 region has 14 residues. Trimming cost V 3 bases and J 2 bases; bases outside gene matches: 0. CDR1 and CDR2 from the germline V gene are LNHNV and YYDKDF (reference sequence). Only in-frame clones appear in the TCRdb table, and some are missing; sequencing was by immunoSEQ multiplex PCR. This sample carries about 180,000 clones, over 80% of them seen once, and the ten largest clones take about 7%. This clone was found a few times. The sequenced material came from peripheral blood. This clonotype was sampled from a middle-aged woman with COVID-19, enrolled during active disease. The chain combines TRBV15 with TRBJ2-5, with 10 bases identical to TRBD1. The CDR3 sequence: CATSRDRGQETQYF. The DNA for the CDR3 is TGTGCCACCAGCAGGGACAGGGGGCAAGAGACCCAGTACTTC. The full variable domain, its missing parts supplied by reference TRBV15 and TRBJ2-5, is DAMVIQNPRYQVTQFGKPVTLSCSQTLNHNVMYWYQQKSSQAPKLLFHYYDKDFNNEADTPDNFQSRRPNTSFCFLDIRSPGLGDTAMYLCATSRDRGQETQYFGPGTRLLVL.